These T cell receptor beta chains were read from a single sample in a study of cytomegalovirus exposure and HLA in healthy donors. Using immunoSEQ multiplex PCR, the repertoire was profiled, and TCRdb retains in-frame clones only, with some absent. The table includes 250,000 to 350,000 clones, about nine tenths detected once. The specimen was PBMCs. The source of these receptors is a woman aged 18-29 years in good health and CMV-seronegative. Both conserved end residues are part of each CDR3. The D gene is left open where the match is weak. The size of a clone is reported for some rows only, either as once, few or many, or as a class for expanded clones.

j_call v_call clone_size d_call cdr3_aa cdr3_nt
TRBJ1-1 TRBV5-4 - TRBD1 CASSFNRGFSEAFF TGTGCCAGCAGCTTCAACAGGGGATTCTCTGAAGCTTTCTTT
TRBJ1-3 TRBV2 - TRBD1 CASSFTTGSTGNTIYF TGTGCCAGCAGTTTTACGACAGGGAGCACTGGAAACACCATATATTTT
TRBJ2-1 TRBV5-4 - - CASSLGLGGEVNNEQFF TGTGCCAGCAGCTTGGGCCTGGGGGGAGAGGTTAACAATGAGCAGTTCTTC
TRBJ1-5 TRBV5-5 - - CASSLYRDTNQPQHF TGTGCCAGCAGCCTGTACCGGGACACCAATCAGCCCCAGCATTTT
TRBJ2-7 TRBV7-2 - - CASSFDGGPYEQYF TGTGCCAGCAGCTTCGACGGGGGGCCCTACGAGCAGTACTTC
TRBJ2-3 TRBV30 - TRBD1 CAWSRGTGAQDTQYF TGTGCCTGGAGTCGTGGGACAGGGGCACAAGATACGCAGTATTTT
TRBJ1-1 TRBV7-9 - TRBD1 CASSFQGGTVGAFF TGTGCCAGCAGCTTTCAAGGAGGGACAGTCGGAGCTTTCTTT
TRBJ1-4 TRBV5-1 - TRBD1 CASSSTGEGEKLFF TGCGCCAGCAGCTCGACAGGGGAGGGGGAAAAACTGTTTTTT
TRBJ2-7 TRBV5-1 - TRBD1 CASSEDRAYTYEQYF TGCGCCAGCAGCGAGGACAGGGCCTACACCTACGAGCAGTACTTC
TRBJ1-2 TRBV28 - - CASRSTLSPHGYTF TGTGCCAGCAGATCGACTTTGAGCCCCCATGGCTACACCTTC
TRBJ2-1 TRBV4-3 - - CASSQDIGEQFF TGCGCCAGCAGCCAAGATATCGGTGAGCAGTTCTTC
TRBJ1-1 TRBV2 - - CASRFSTGNTEAFF TGTGCCAGCAGGTTCTCCACAGGGAACACTGAAGCTTTCTTT
TRBJ2-3 TRBV11-2 - - CASSPSLVVSTDTQYF TGTGCCAGCAGCCCGAGTCTTGTCGTTAGCACAGATACGCAGTATTTT
TRBJ1-1 TRBV25-1 - - CASSSAGGEAFF TGTGCCAGCAGTTCGGCCGGAGGGGAAGCTTTCTTT
TRBJ2-3 TRBV11-3 - - CASSPGDHSDTQYF TGTGCCAGCAGCCCGGGGGATCATTCAGATACGCAGTATTTT
TRBJ1-2 TRBV10-3 - - CAISVYSGNYGYTF TGTGCCATCAGCGTCTATTCGGGGAACTATGGCTACACCTTC
TRBJ2-1 TRBV28 - TRBD2 CASSIPAGAYNEQFF TGTGCCAGCAGCATCCCAGCGGGGGCATACAATGAGCAGTTCTTC
TRBJ2-7 TRBV19 - - CASSIDLGANYEQYF TGTGCCAGTAGTATAGACTTGGGCGCCAACTACGAGCAGTACTTC
TRBJ2-2 TRBV2 - - CARERTENTGELFF TGTGCCAGAGAGCGGACGGAGAACACCGGGGAGCTGTTTTTT
TRBJ2-7 TRBV20-1 - - CSATGDYEQYF TGCAGTGCTACGGGAGACTACGAGCAGTACTTC
TRBJ1-5 TRBV12-5 once TRBD1 CASGPGQGGNQPQHF TGTGCTAGTGGCCCAGGACAGGGGGGCAATCAGCCCCAGCATTTT
TRBJ2-7 TRBV19 - TRBD2 CASSRIGLAGDYEQYF TGTGCCAGTAGTAGAATCGGACTAGCGGGAGACTACGAGCAGTACTTC
TRBJ2-3 TRBV6-1 - TRBD2 CASSERAGGTDTQYF TGTGCCAGCAGCGAACGGGCGGGAGGCACAGATACGCAGTATTTT
TRBJ1-5 TRBV25-1 once - CASSGEGGGQPQHF TGTGCCAGCAGCGGGGAGGGGGGGGGACAGCCCCAGCATTTT
TRBJ2-3 TRBV9 - - CASSLDGGLLADTQYF TGTGCCAGCAGCTTAGATGGGGGCCTTCTTGCAGATACGCAGTATTTT
TRBJ2-5 TRBV5-4 - - CASSEAAGQETQYF TGTGCCAGCAGCGAGGCCGCGGGACAAGAGACCCAGTACTTC
TRBJ1-2 TRBV6-5 few TRBD1 CASRTGTGLYGYTF TGTGCCAGCAGAACCGGGACAGGACTCTATGGCTACACCTTC
TRBJ1-1 TRBV7-2 - - CASSPSQGRTEAFF TGTGCCAGCAGCCCTAGCCAGGGGAGAACTGAAGCTTTCTTT
TRBJ2-2 TRBV30 - - CAWSVGPSGGELFF TGTGCCTGGAGTGTAGGTCCCTCGGGCGGGGAGCTGTTTTTT
TRBJ2-2 TRBV5-1 - TRBD2 CASSHWTSSDTGELFF TGCGCCAGCAGCCATTGGACTAGCTCCGACACCGGGGAGCTGTTTTTT
TRBJ2-1 TRBV15 - - CATSRDVGSPADEQFF TGTGCCACCAGCAGAGATGTTGGCAGCCCTGCGGATGAGCAGTTCTTC
TRBJ2-1 TRBV5-1 - TRBD2 CASSSIAGGPSNEQFF TGCGCCAGCAGCTCGATAGCGGGAGGGCCGTCGAATGAGCAGTTCTTC
TRBJ2-3 TRBV13 - - CASSLRSGTDTQYF TGTGCCAGCAGCTTACGGAGCGGCACAGATACGCAGTATTTT
TRBJ2-7 TRBV11-1 - - CASSLGSYEQYF TGTGCCAGCAGCTTAGGCAGCTACGAGCAGTACTTC
TRBJ2-5 TRBV7-6 once TRBD2 CASSLASSGRETQYF TGTGCCAGCAGCTTAGCGTCAAGCGGGAGGGAGACCCAGTACTTC
TRBJ2-1 TRBV6-1 - TRBD1 CANEDREVNEQFF TGTGCCAACGAGGACAGGGAGGTCAATGAGCAGTTCTTC
TRBJ2-1 TRBV7-6 - - CASTRERGYNEQFF TGTGCCAGCACACGCGAGAGAGGCTACAATGAGCAGTTCTTC
TRBJ2-1 TRBV9 - TRBD2 CASSVELAPYNEQFF TGTGCCAGCAGCGTAGAACTAGCGCCTTACAATGAGCAGTTCTTC
TRBJ2-3 TRBV19 few TRBD1 CASSIGTAVSSDTQYF TGTGCCAGTAGTATCGGGACAGCTGTCTCATCAGATACGCAGTATTTT